Listed here is a single T cell receptor (beta chain). Its cognate antigen is unknown. Assay used: immunoSEQ multiplex PCR; TCRdb lists only in-frame clones, some missing. The data contain hundreds of thousands of clones, approximately 87% of them singletons. This specimen comes from a study of cytomegalovirus exposure and HLA in healthy donors. Study results and limitations: High sensitivity and specificity were reportedly achieved when the classifier diagnosed cytomegalovirus status. That first-cohort TCR clusters tended to co-occur in the 120 or so validation repertoires was found in a later analysis. The listing of 150 to 200 TCR beta chains classed them as cytomegalovirus-associated. Rarity marked most TCR sequences, yet some public TCRs occurred in many donors.

The receptor comes from a man aged 18 to 29 in good health and CMV-seronegative. Material: PBMCs.

For the CDR3, the DNA is TGCAGCGTTGAAGGGGTAGCGGGAGAAGAGACCCAGTACTTC. Translating it yields CSVEGVAGEETQYF. The chain recombines TRBV29-1 with TRBJ2-5; 9 bases are shared with TRBD2. V was clipped by 1 base and J by 3 bases; unmatched bases: 3. From germline, CDR1 is SQVTM and CDR2 ANQGSEA. The CDR3 contains 14 residues.